The 6 T cell receptor beta chains below all came from one sample that was sequenced in a study of T cells in Graves' hyperthyroidism and ophthalmopathy. Amplification of TCR beta CDR3 regions was performed using RNA transcripts as template. During a first-round RT-PCR of the TCR CDR3, the HTBI primer set was used. TCRdb processed the multiplex PCR reads anew with MiXCR; each CDR3 protein has one entry. Of about 260,000 distinct CDR3 sequences in the sample, roughly 22% are singletons; the top ten hold roughly 60%. The sample comprised blood. These receptors were collected from a man under 40 with Graves' ophthalmopathy.

This clonotype showed up just a few times. The chain uses TRBV7-2 and TRBJ1-5, with a weak D call TRBD1 (6 bases). The germline V gene encodes CDR1 SGHTA and CDR2 FQGNSA. The germline V and J ends were trimmed by 5 bases and 0 bases, with 14 bases remaining between them. The CDR3 consists of 16 residues. CDR3 sequence (DNA): TGTGCCAGCAGCAAGGGGGGAACTTATAGCAATCAGCCCCAGCATTTT. Translated: CASSKGGTYSNQPQHF.

This clonotype came up many times. This sequence joins TRBV11-3 and TRBJ2-3, with D unclear. Germline CDR1 reads SGHNT; CDR2 reads YENEEA. Trimming took 0 bases from V and 4 from J, leaving 5 bases between them. The CDR3 runs 13 residues. The DNA of the CDR3 is TGTGCCAGCAGCTTAGACAGATCAGATACGCAGTATTTT. It specifies CASSLDRSDTQYF.

This clonotype was seen at least ten times. J is TRBJ2-7 and V is TRBV3-1; D is ambiguous. There are 15 residues in the CDR3. The V end was cut by 0 bases, the J end by 4 bases, with 13 bases between. CDR1 LGHDT and CDR2 YNNKEL come from the germline V gene (reference sequence). CDR3: CASSQDRPGDYEQYF. In DNA form, the CDR3 reads TGTGCCAGCAGCCAAGATCGCCCCGGTGATTACGAGCAGTACTTC.

The chain combines TRBV20-1 with TRBJ1-2, with TRBD1 matching 8 bases. This CDR3 region has 14 residues. J was trimmed by 4 bases and V by 6 bases; bases with no gene match: 10. Per the germline V gene, CDR1 is DFQATT and CDR2 is SNEGSKA (reference sequence). CDR3 amino acids: CSAKHGTGVYGYTF. The DNA for the CDR3 is TGCAGTGCAAAGCACGGGACAGGTGTCTATGGCTACACCTTC.

The rearrangement uses TRBV9 and TRBJ2-2, with 8 positions matching TRBD2. The germline CDR1 and CDR2 sequences are SGDLS and YYNGEE. Trimming took 4 bases from V and 4 from J; bases not matched to a gene: 3. The CDR3 runs 14 residues. The CDR3 region has the DNA TGTGCCAGCAGCCAACGGGAGGGCACCGGGGAGCTGTTTTTT. This encodes CASSQREGTGELFF.

The V gene is TRBV6-1, the J gene TRBJ1-1; no firm D call. V was trimmed by 4 bases and J by 1 base, leaving 7 bases between them. The CDR3 has 13 amino acids. Germline CDR1 and CDR2: MNHNS and SASEGT. CDR3 sequence reads: CASSVAGNTEAFF. The CDR3 DNA reads as TGTGCCAGCAGTGTCGCCGGGAACACTGAAGCTTTCTTT.